Below, 14 T cell receptor beta chains from the same sample are listed, as sequenced in a study of a mutant IDH1 vaccine in newly diagnosed glioma. Antigens for these TCRs are unknown. Time point reported: week 5, during vaccination. In the vaccine, a single dose held 300 ug of the mutant IDH1 20-mer peptide, along with topical imiquimod. Profiling relied on immunoSEQ multiplex PCR, and the TCRdb table lists in-frame clones only, not all of them. The table records around 61,000 clones, about 87% of them present only once. The sample was PBMCs, taken from a glioma patient whose treatment included an IDH1 peptide vaccine. Receptors originate from a middle-aged woman with glioma.

This chain joins TRBV5-4 and TRBJ2-2; D remains ambiguous. The CDR3 has 11 residues. Germline-derived CDR1 and CDR2 are SGHNT and YYREEE (reference sequence). Trimming removed 8 bases at V and 7 bases at J, with 9 bases between. CDR3 residues: CASTGGGELFF. The CDR3 DNA reads as TGTGCCAGTACGGGCGGCGGGGAGCTGTTTTTT.

The J gene is TRBJ1-5, the V gene TRBV19; 8 nucleotides match TRBD1. With 3 bases clipped from V and 6 bases from J, the junction kept 4 bases outside the gene matches. The CDR3 length is 14 residues. The germline CDR1 and CDR2 sequences are LNHDA and SQIVND (reference sequence). The CDR3 coding sequence is TGTGCCAGTAGTATCAGGACAGGGAGTCAGCCCCAGCATTTT. This gives the protein CASSIRTGSQPQHF.

V gene TRBV6-1 combines with J gene TRBJ1-4; D call uncertain. This CDR3 has 13 amino acids. V was pared by 8 bases and J by 6 bases, with 13 bases between. Germline-derived CDR1 and CDR2 are MNHNS and SASEGT. The CDR3 DNA is TGTGCCAGCCGCGTGGGCCTTTATGAAAAACTGTTTTTT. Its translation is CASRVGLYEKLFF.

V usage is TRBV5-1 and J usage is TRBJ1-4; perhaps TRBD1 as D (5 bases). CDR3 length: 13 residues. The V gene's germline CDR1 is SGHRS and CDR2 YFSETQ. Trimming shortened V by 4 bases and J by 8 bases, and 12 bases separated the two germline ends. The CDR3 coding sequence is TGCGCCAGCAGCCAACGGGACTCCGAAAAACTGTTTTTT. Translated: CASSQRDSEKLFF. Combining the CDR3 with reference TRBV5-1 and TRBJ1-4 gives the whole variable domain KAGVTQTPRYLIKTRGQQVTLSCSPISGHRSVSWYQQTPGQGLQFLFEYFSETQRNKGNFPGRFSGRQFSNSRSEMNVSTLELGDSALYLCASSQRDSEKLFFGSGTQLSVL.

The J gene is TRBJ1-4, the V gene TRBV2; unclear D gene. V lost 4 bases to trimming and J lost 8 bases, with 5 bases between them. Germline-derived CDR1 and CDR2 are SNHLY and FYNNEI. The CDR3 is 11 residues long. The CDR3 sequence: CASSVREKLFF. The DNA for the CDR3 is TGTGCCAGCAGTGTCAGAGAAAAACTGTTTTTT.

The chain combines TRBV7-9 with TRBJ2-5; unclear D gene. Germline CDR1 reads SEHNR; CDR2 reads FQNEAQ (reference sequence). Trimming took off 2 bases at V and 5 bases at J, with 6 bases between the two ends. This CDR3 is 12 amino acids long. This chain's CDR3 is CASSLQSETQYF. DNA for the CDR3: TGTGCCAGCAGCTTACAATCGGAGACCCAGTACTTC.

A few counts support this clone. The chain couples TRBV13 to TRBJ1-6, with 7 bases fitting TRBD1. There are 14 residues in the CDR3. Per the germline V gene, CDR1 is PRHDT and CDR2 is FYEKMQ (reference sequence). V lost 4 bases to trimming and J lost 7 bases; unmatched junction nucleotides: 4. The CDR3, as DNA: TGTGCCAGCAGCTCCGGGACAGAGAATTCACCCCTCCACTTT. Its translation is CASSSGTENSPLHF.

The genes are TRBV7-9 and TRBJ1-2; 8 bases are a match to TRBD1. This CDR3 has 13 residues. The trim removed 5 bases at V and 8 bases at J, leaving 7 bases unmatched. CDR1 is SEHNR and CDR2 is FQNEAQ in the germline V gene (reference sequence). CDR3 in DNA: TGTGCCAGCAGCGGGGGACAGGCGGGAGGCTACACCTTC. The encoded protein is CASSGGQAGGYTF.

This rearrangement joins TRBV5-1 to TRBJ2-7; TRBD2 agrees at 7 bases. The CDR3 extends over 15 amino acids. Trimming cost V 4 bases and J 5 bases; bases outside gene matches: 12. CDR1 is SGHRS, CDR2 YFSETQ, per germline. In nucleotides, the CDR3 is TGCGCCAGCAGCCTGGTTCCGGGGGGTTTCAACGAGCAGTACTTC. This codes for CASSLVPGGFNEQYF.

The chain is built from TRBV7-9 and TRBJ2-1; 12 nucleotides align to TRBD2. The CDR3 has 18 amino acids. Germline V gene data show CDR1 as SEHNR and CDR2 as FQNEAQ (reference sequence). Trimming at V came to 4 bases and at J to 4 bases, leaving 11 bases not matched to a gene. In DNA, the CDR3 is TGTGCCAGCAGCTCTACACAACACGGGACTAGCGGGTACAATGAGCAGTTCTTC. Amino acids: CASSSTQHGTSGYNEQFF.

The V call is TRBV6-1, the J call TRBJ2-7, with D possibly being TRBD2 (5 bases). The germline V gene encodes CDR1 MNHNS and CDR2 SASEGT. The CDR3 is 14 amino acids. V was cut by 6 bases and J by 1 base, with 13 bases left in between. The chain's CDR3 is CASRPKGRSYEQYF. CDR3 DNA sequence: TGTGCCAGCAGACCAAAAGGGAGATCCTACGAGCAGTACTTC.

The V gene is TRBV6-5, the J gene TRBJ2-5; D is unclear. The V end was cut by 4 bases, the J end by 5 bases, with 11 bases between. Germline V gene data show CDR1 as MNHEY and CDR2 as SVGAGI. This CDR3 is 13 amino acids long. CDR3 coding DNA: TGTGCCAGCAGTTTTGGATCCGGGGAGACCCAGTACTTC. It specifies CASSFGSGETQYF.

This chain joins TRBV19 and TRBJ1-1; D call uncertain. Per the germline V gene, CDR1 is LNHDA and CDR2 is SQIVND (reference sequence). Trimming removed 6 bases from V and 9 bases from J, with 8 bases in between. The CDR3 length is 10 residues. This chain's CDR3 is CASSIGQAFF. DNA for the CDR3: TGTGCCAGTAGCATCGGACAAGCTTTCTTT.

V gene TRBV6-5 combines with J gene TRBJ1-1, with 8 positions matching TRBD1. The CDR3 is made up of 13 amino acids. V lost 7 bases to trimming and J lost 5 bases; unmatched junction nucleotides: 6. Germline CDR1 and CDR2: MNHEY and SVGAGI. CDR3 sequence reads: CASTRQGRTEAFF. In DNA, the CDR3 is TGTGCCAGCACCCGACAGGGGAGGACTGAAGCTTTCTTT.